This T cell receptor beta chain was recorded in a study of read filtering for tumor transcriptome and immune sequencing. Study observations and caveats: Dropping single-read clonotypes raised IR-seq and RNA-seq shared-clonotype correlation.

This library used about 400 ng RNA and molecular barcoded adaptors spanning alpha/delta and beta/gamma chains. TCRdb itself ran the reads through MiXCR, one entry per CDR3 protein. The table includes roughly 35,000 distinct CDR3 sequences, about an eighth detected once. This CDR3 region has 13 residues. Germline CDR1 and CDR2: SGHVS and FQNEAQ. V dropped 5 bases and J dropped 5; count of bases not matched to a gene: 3. This clonotype was recorded many times. The antigen is unknown. V gene TRBV7-8 combines with J gene TRBJ2-5; 9 nucleotides align to TRBD2. This clonotype was sampled from a donor over 35 with multiple myeloma. Sequenced material: a population of CD138-negative cells sorted from bone marrow. As DNA, the CDR3 is TGTGCCAGCAGCCAAGGACTAGCGGAGACCCAGTACTTC. It specifies CASSQGLAETQYF.